This T cell receptor (beta chain) was recovered during a study of T cells in Graves' hyperthyroidism and ophthalmopathy. The germline V gene encodes CDR1 ENHRY and CDR2 SYGVKD. The CDR3 length is 16 residues. V gave up 6 bases and J gave up 2 bases, with 20 bases separating them. Template material for amplifying TCR beta CDR3 regions consisted of RNA transcripts. RT-PCR in the first round (using the HTBI primer set) targeted the TCR CDR3. One entry per CDR3 protein results from TCRdb running MiXCR on the multiplex PCR reads. This table holds hundreds of thousands of distinct CDR3 sequences, more than 12% found once.

The V call is TRBV10-3, the J call TRBJ2-7; D may be TRBD1 (6 bases). The sample taken for sequencing was blood. The receptor was derived from a woman in her thirties with Graves' hyperthyroidism. The CDR3 nucleotides are TGTGCCATCAGGAAACACGAATCAGGGGTTACCTACGAGCAGTACTTC. This gives the protein CAIRKHESGVTYEQYF.